This TCR beta chain is from a study of long-term antiretroviral therapy in people with HIV. Study-wide findings and caveats: The study lacked data on ART adherence, viral resistance or therapy changes.

The CDR3 has 14 amino acids. V lost 4 bases and J lost 4; bases outside the gene matches: 3. The germline V gene has CDR1 SGHRS and CDR2 YFSETQ. The assay used was immunoSEQ (version v3.0), run at survey level. The table came from immunoSEQ multiplex PCR; TCRdb's copy has only in-frame clones and leaves some out. The table records about 36,000 clones, 85% to 95% of them present only once. The study used samples holding 1-10 million cryopreserved PBMC before DNA extraction. Comment on this clone: The target antigen is unknown.

The chain employs TRBV5-1 and TRBJ1-5; 9 bases are a match to TRBD1. The sequences come from unsorted PBMCs, collected 4.1 years after starting antiretroviral therapy. The receptor comes from a woman between 50 and 59 years old with HIV. The chain's CDR3 is CASSQGQGNQPQHF. CDR3 in DNA: TGCGCCAGCAGCCAGGGACAGGGAAATCAGCCCCAGCATTTT.